The 14 T cell receptor beta chains listed next were all sequenced from one sample in a study of cytomegalovirus exposure and HLA in healthy donors (dated by TCRdb to the late 2010s). Receptors were amplified or captured by the immunoSEQ multiplex PCR assay. The multiplex PCR relied on a mix of 60 forward primers for TCR Vbeta segments and 13 reverse primers for TCR Jbeta segments. The table was pulled from immuneACCESS by TCRdb, which kept in-frame rearrangements only. Such tables lose some clones; where checked, under half of the loss comes from unresolved V genes, and the rest has no known cause. Here the sample has 40,000 to 45,000 clones; about nine tenths occur a single time. Clones ranked in the top ten supply roughly 8% of the sample. Specimen: PBMCs. Source of these receptors: a woman aged 40 to 49 in good health and CMV-seropositive.

This chain uses TRBV28 with TRBJ2-3; weak D call: TRBD2 (6 bases). V lost 3 bases and J 2 bases, leaving 15 bases between the germline ends. This CDR3 has 16 residues. Germline CDR1 reads MDHEN; CDR2 reads SYDVKM. The CDR3 DNA is TGTGCCAGCAGTTTTTCAGAGGGAGGTCTCACAGATACGCAGTATTTT. Translating it yields CASSFSEGGLTDTQYF.

The chain recombines TRBV6-1 with TRBJ2-7; a possible D gene is TRBD2 (5 bases). In germline, CDR1 is MNHNS, CDR2 SASEGT. The CDR3 spans 13 residues. V lost 4 bases and J 0 bases, leaving 7 bases between the germline ends. CDR3 protein: CASSGTASYEQYF. The CDR3 DNA reads as TGTGCCAGCAGTGGGACTGCCTCCTACGAGCAGTACTTC.

The chain is built from TRBV6-5 and TRBJ1-4; 9 nucleotides match TRBD1. Germline V gives CDR1 MNHEY, CDR2 SVGAGI. J lost 7 bases, V lost 4 bases, and 1 base had no gene match. This CDR3 is built from 13 residues. The CDR3, as DNA: TGTGCCAGCAGTTCGGACAGGGGTGAAAAACTGTTTTTT. Residues: CASSSDRGEKLFF.

The chain uses TRBV19 and TRBJ2-4; no definite D call. The CDR3 sequence is 12 residues long. The germline gives CDR1 LNHDA, CDR2 SQIVND (reference sequence). Trimming shortened V by 2 bases and J by 5 bases, and 4 bases separated the two germline ends. CDR3 region: CASSIRENIQYF. For the CDR3, the DNA is TGTGCCAGTAGTATACGAGAAAACATTCAGTACTTC.

This clone appeared a single time. This rearrangement joins TRBV2 to TRBJ1-4; no firm D call. V dropped 6 bases and J dropped 3 bases, with 5 bases sitting between them. The CDR3 sequence is 12 residues long. Germline CDR1 SNHLY, CDR2 FYNNEI. Written as DNA, the CDR3 is TGTGCCAGCAGGACTTCTAATGAAAAACTGTTTTTT. Residues: CASRTSNEKLFF.

The rearrangement joins TRBV5-1 to TRBJ1-5; D gene uncertain. Trimming removed 0 bases from V and 9 bases from J, with 10 bases in between. Germline V CDR1 and CDR2: SGHRS, YFSETQ. The CDR3 has 13 amino acids. Here the CDR3 reads CASSLDTLSPQHF. In DNA, the CDR3 is TGCGCCAGCAGCTTGGACACGTTGTCGCCCCAGCATTTT.

The V call is TRBV27, the J call TRBJ1-2; D unclear. Looked up from germline, CDR1 is MNHEY and CDR2 is SMNVEV (reference sequence). The CDR3 runs 11 residues. Trimming pared 4 bases from V and 3 bases from J, leaving 3 bases between. The CDR3 DNA is TGTGCCAGCAGTTCCTACTATGGCTACACCTTC. Protein product: CASSSYYGYTF.

Concerning this clone: Here the CDR3 omits its conserved ending phenylalanine or tryptophan, so a read error is the likely source. The gene calls are TRBV9 and TRBJ1-1; D unresolved. CDR3 length: 16 amino acids. Trimming took 3 bases from V and 0 from J, leaving 15 bases between them. CDR1 is SGDLS, CDR2 YYNGEE, per germline. CDR3 protein: CASSDGLALMNTEAFL. The CDR3 bases are TGTGCCAGCAGCGATGGACTAGCCTTAATGAACACTGAAGCTTTCCTT.

This clone occurred a few times. The chain is built from TRBV2 and TRBJ2-3; 12 bases line up with TRBD2. CDR1 is SNHLY and CDR2 is FYNNEI in the germline V gene. V was pared by 6 bases and J by 2 bases, with 6 bases of the junction left unmatched. The CDR3 sequence is 16 residues long. CDR3 sequence reads: CASRGLAGRTTDTQYF. The CDR3 DNA sequence: TGTGCCAGCAGAGGACTAGCGGGGCGAACCACAGATACGCAGTATTTT.

This clone occurred once. The chain links TRBV15 to TRBJ2-3; 14 bases are a match to TRBD2. The germline V gene encodes CDR1 LNHNV and CDR2 YYDKDF (reference sequence). V gave up 8 bases and J gave up 3 bases; unmatched junction bases: 10. The CDR3 loop spans 17 amino acids. CDR3 in DNA: TGTGCCACCTCCTCCGGGACTAGCGGGAGTACAACAGATACGCAGTATTTT. Translated: CATSSGTSGSTTDTQYF.

V and J are TRBV19 and TRBJ2-3; 7 bases fit TRBD2. V dropped 3 bases and J dropped 4; count of bases not matched to a gene: 4. The CDR3 spans 14 residues. The V gene's germline CDR1 is LNHDA and CDR2 SQIVND (reference sequence). The chain's CDR3 is CASSIGRGADTQYF. CDR3 nucleotide sequence: TGTGCCAGTAGTATTGGGAGGGGAGCAGATACGCAGTATTTT.

CDR3 bases: TGCGCCAGCAGTGAAGGGACAGGGGTAGGTGAGCAGTACTTC. Translating it yields CASSEGTGVGEQYF. This chain links TRBV10-1 with TRBJ2-7; 10 nucleotides line up with TRBD1. Germline V gene data show CDR1 as WNHNN and CDR2 as SYGVQD (reference sequence). The J segment lost 7 bases and the V segment lost 3 bases, leaving 6 bases of the junction unmatched. The CDR3 runs to 14 residues.

The chain employs TRBV12-5 and TRBJ1-5; possibly TRBD1 for D (5 bases). Germline V gives CDR1 LGHNT, CDR2 FRNRAP. V shed 0 bases and J shed 7 bases, with 13 bases lying between them. The CDR3 length is 15 residues. The CDR3 sequence: CASGLVQGASQPQHF. Here the CDR3 DNA reads TGTGCTAGTGGTTTGGTACAAGGGGCCAGCCAGCCCCAGCATTTT.

This clone was detected once. V and J are TRBV6-1 and TRBJ1-4, with D perhaps matching TRBD1 (5 bases). The V gene's germline CDR1 is MNHNS and CDR2 SASEGT. Deletions cut 4 bases from V and 3 bases from J, with 9 bases between. The CDR3 extends over 14 amino acids. The CDR3 sequence: CASSGGRPNEKLFF. CDR3 nucleotide sequence: TGTGCCAGCAGTGGGGGGAGGCCTAATGAAAAACTGTTTTTT.